The next 26 T cell receptor beta chains were all read from a single sample in a study of blood T cell repertoires in COVID-19. The data were produced by immunoSEQ multiplex PCR, yet TCRdb's version contains in-frame clones alone and is incomplete. The data show 110,000 to 150,000 clones, almost 90% seen once. Source material: peripheral blood. The source is a woman aged 60-75 years with acute or convalescent COVID-19.

This rearrangement joins TRBV9 to TRBJ1-2; 7 positions match TRBD1. This CDR3 comprises 15 residues. Germline values: CDR1 SGDLS, CDR2 YYNGEE. V trimming: 4 bases; J trimming: 0 bases; junction bases outside the gene matches: 6. The CDR3 here is CASSSRQGTNYGYTF. CDR3 sequence (DNA): TGTGCCAGCAGCTCCCGACAGGGAACTAACTATGGCTACACCTTC.

V is TRBV7-9 and J is TRBJ2-5; TRBD1 aligns across 9 bases. J lost 1 base, V lost 5 bases, and 11 bases had no gene match. The CDR3 covers 17 residues. Germline V gene data show CDR1 as SEHNR and CDR2 as FQNEAQ (reference sequence). The CDR3: CASSTIYRGPSQETQYF. The CDR3 DNA is TGTGCCAGCAGCACCATTTACAGGGGGCCGAGCCAAGAGACCCAGTACTTC.

This rearrangement joins TRBV5-1 to TRBJ2-3; TRBD2 might be the D (6 bases). From germline, CDR1 is SGHRS and CDR2 YFSETQ. V was trimmed by 2 bases and J by 0 bases, leaving 7 bases between them. The CDR3 is made up of 14 amino acids. CDR3 loop: CASSLGGSTDTQYF. The CDR3, as DNA: TGCGCCAGCAGCTTAGGAGGGAGCACAGATACGCAGTATTTT.

The chain carries TRBV7-9 and TRBJ1-1; D is undetermined. V shed 1 base and J shed 2 bases, with 8 bases lying between them. The length of the CDR3 is 14 residues. Germline assignment: CDR1 SEHNR and CDR2 FQNEAQ (reference sequence). The CDR3 DNA follows: TGTGCCAGCAGCTTAGACAGCAGTAACACTGAAGCTTTCTTT. Its translation: CASSLDSSNTEAFF.

This clone was seen only once. V usage is TRBV4-1 and J usage is TRBJ2-6; 8 bases map to TRBD1. Germline CDR1 is MGHRA and CDR2 is YSYEKL. V shed 4 bases, J shed 0 bases, and the junction held 8 bases outside the gene matches. The CDR3 is 18 amino acids. The CDR3 protein is CASSRRDRSDSGANVLTF. The DNA for the CDR3 is TGCGCCAGCAGCCGTAGGGACAGGTCCGACTCTGGGGCCAACGTCCTGACTTTC.

This chain uses TRBV11-2 with TRBJ2-1; 7 nucleotides agree with TRBD1. The ends lost 1 base at V and 5 bases at J; junction bases unmatched: 5. The length of the CDR3 is 15 residues. Per germline, CDR1 SGHAT and CDR2 FQNNGV. CDR3 loop: CASSLGDSLNNEQFF. CDR3 DNA: TGTGCCAGCAGCTTAGGGGACAGCCTGAACAATGAGCAGTTCTTC.

The CDR3 DNA follows: TGTGCCAGCAGTTACCGATGGACAGCCACCTACGAGCAGTACTTC. It encodes CASSYRWTATYEQYF. The rearrangement joins TRBV6-5 to TRBJ2-7, with D maybe TRBD1 (6 bases). V lost 2 bases to trimming and J lost 2 bases, with 13 bases between them. The V gene's germline CDR1 is MNHEY and CDR2 SVGAGI. CDR3 length: 15 residues.

V and J are TRBV27 and TRBJ1-2, with D tentatively TRBD1 (6 bases). Germline V gene lookup returns CDR1 MNHEY and CDR2 SMNVEV (reference sequence). Trimming took 6 bases from V and 4 from J, leaving 18 bases between them. The CDR3 consists of 15 residues. The CDR3 coding sequence is TGTGCCAGCAGGCCTGTTAAGGACAGCCTCTATGGCTACACCTTC. This encodes CASRPVKDSLYGYTF.

The chain is built from TRBV12-3 or TRBV12-4 and TRBJ1-2; possibly TRBD1 for D (6 bases). This CDR3 spans 13 amino acids. Trimming took off 7 bases at V and 4 bases at J, with 13 bases between the two ends. The CDR3 bases are TGTGCCAGCAAAAGGGGGACGGGCTATGGCTACACCTTC. The encoded protein is CASKRGTGYGYTF.

The CDR3 protein is CSASRGGGAPNEQFF. The CDR3, as DNA: TGCAGTGCTAGTCGGGGCGGGGGGGCCCCCAATGAGCAGTTCTTC. This sequence joins TRBV20-1 and TRBJ2-1; 9 nucleotides agree with TRBD2. Germline V gene lookup returns CDR1 DFQATT and CDR2 SNEGSKA (reference sequence). The V and J ends lost 3 bases and 6 bases, in that order; junction bases with no gene match: 9. The CDR3 totals 15 residues.

The chain recombines TRBV5-1 with TRBJ2-6; a weak D match, TRBD2 (5 bases). The CDR3 totals 17 residues. Germline CDR1 and CDR2: SGHRS and YFSETQ. Trimming took 1 base from V and 0 from J, leaving 11 bases between them. CDR3: CASSLLSRDSGANVLTF. CDR3 coding DNA: TGCGCCAGCAGCTTGCTCAGTCGGGACTCTGGGGCCAACGTCCTGACTTTC. Complete variable domain (other parts from reference TRBV5-1 and TRBJ2-6): KAGVTQTPRYLIKTRGQQVTLSCSPISGHRSVSWYQQTPGQGLQFLFEYFSETQRNKGNFPGRFSGRQFSNSRSEMNVSTLELGDSALYLCASSLLSRDSGANVLTFGAGSRLTVL.

This chain links TRBV7-8 with TRBJ2-3; D might be TRBD1 (6 bases). CDR1 and CDR2 (germline): SGHVS, FQNEAQ. V lost 4 bases, J lost 2 bases, and 10 bases lay in between. The CDR3 contains 14 residues. CDR3 sequence: CASSWNRATDTQYF. CDR3 sequence (DNA): TGTGCCAGCAGCTGGAACAGGGCCACAGATACGCAGTATTTT.

This clone was counted only a few times. This sequence joins TRBV5-1 and TRBJ1-6; 7 bases map to TRBD1. The CDR3 runs 17 residues. Trimming at V came to 0 bases and at J to 9 bases, leaving 12 bases not matched to a gene. Per germline, CDR1 SGHRS and CDR2 YFSETQ. The CDR3 here is CASSLVSGRGVSSPLHF. For the CDR3, the DNA is TGCGCCAGCAGCTTGGTATCGGGCAGGGGGGTCAGTTCACCCCTCCACTTT.

CDR3 region: CASSLGQAYNEQFF. CDR3 DNA sequence: TGTGCCAGCAGCTTGGGACAGGCCTACAATGAGCAGTTCTTC. V gene TRBV7-9 combines with J gene TRBJ2-1, with TRBD1 identical over 8 bases. This CDR3 region has 14 residues. Germline lookup yields CDR1 SEHNR and CDR2 FQNEAQ (reference sequence). After removal of 3 bases from V and 2 bases from J, the junction contained 0 bases not matched to a gene.

V gene TRBV11-2 combines with J gene TRBJ2-1; D unclear. The CDR3 has 13 residues. Germline V gene sequence: CDR1 SGHAT, CDR2 FQNNGV. The ends were cut back, 4 bases at V and 8 bases at J, with 12 bases in the middle. CDR3 in amino acids: CASSSLTSYEQFF. Written as DNA, the CDR3 is TGTGCCAGCAGCTCGCTTACATCGTATGAGCAGTTCTTC.

The rearrangement links TRBV2 to TRBJ2-7; possibly TRBD1 for D (5 bases). The CDR3 length is 13 residues. The V end lost 5 bases, the J end lost 2 bases, and 10 bases lay between the germline ends. In germline, CDR1 is SNHLY, CDR2 FYNNEI. CDR3 nucleotide sequence: TGTGCCAGCAGTCGGACGGACACCTACGAGCAGTACTTC. It is translated as CASSRTDTYEQYF.

This chain joins TRBV30 and TRBJ2-1; D perhaps matches TRBD1 (5 bases). Germline assignment: CDR1 GTSNPN and CDR2 SVGIG (reference sequence). This CDR3 has 13 residues. The V gene lost 5 bases and the J gene lost 3 bases, with 11 bases spanning the gap. CDR3 coding DNA: TGTGCCTGGGGACAAGGTGGCTACAATGAGCAGTTCTTC. Encoded protein: CAWGQGGYNEQFF.

The chain has TRBV11-2 and TRBJ2-3, with D perhaps TRBD2 (7 bases). Trimming took off 5 bases at V and 0 bases at J, with 15 bases between the two ends. The CDR3 runs to 16 residues. Germline loops: CDR1 SGHAT, CDR2 FQNNGV. CDR3 amino acids: CASSQGGGLSTDTQYF. DNA for the CDR3: TGTGCCAGCAGCCAAGGGGGGGGACTGAGCACAGATACGCAGTATTTT.

This clone occurred a few times. The chain links TRBV19 to TRBJ1-2; 10 bases line up with TRBD1. Germline CDR1 reads LNHDA; CDR2 reads SQIVND (reference sequence). The trim removed 5 bases at V and 5 bases at J, leaving 5 bases unmatched. The CDR3 runs 14 residues. CDR3 in DNA: TGTGCCAGTAGTCCCCGGGGACAGGGGTATGGCTACACCTTC. This encodes CASSPRGQGYGYTF.

V is TRBV5-6 and J is TRBJ2-1; D call uncertain. The V end was cut by 2 bases, the J end by 4 bases, with 13 bases between. The CDR3 sequence is 15 residues long. Germline loops: CDR1 SGHDT, CDR2 YYEEEE. The DNA of the CDR3 is TGTGCCAGCAGCTTCTGGGTTAGCACGTACAATGAGCAGTTCTTC. Translation: CASSFWVSTYNEQFF. Full variable domain (remainder filled in from reference TRBV5-6 and TRBJ2-1): DAGVTQSPTHLIKTRGQQVTLRCSPKSGHDTVSWYQQALGQGPQFIFQYYEEEERQRGNFPDRFSGHQFPNYSSELNVNALLLGDSALYLCASSFWVSTYNEQFFGPGTRLTVL.

This chain links TRBV3-1 (or the pseudogene TRBV3-2) with TRBJ1-4; 7 bases are shared with TRBD1. This CDR3 region has 15 residues. Trimming took 3 bases from V and 4 from J; bases not matched to a gene: 5. The germline V gene encodes CDR1 LGHDT and CDR2 YNNKEL (reference sequence). CDR3 amino acids: CASSHRQGVNEKLFF. In DNA, the CDR3 is TGTGCCAGCAGCCATCGACAGGGTGTTAATGAAAAACTGTTTTTT.

The chain carries TRBV5-1 and TRBJ1-1; TRBD1 agrees at 11 bases. Per the germline V gene, CDR1 is SGHRS and CDR2 is YFSETQ. The CDR3 length is 15 residues. J gave up 2 bases and V 4 bases, and 4 bases lay outside the gene matches. The chain's CDR3 is CASSGGQGVNTEAFF. The CDR3 DNA is TGCGCCAGCAGCGGGGGACAGGGGGTAAACACTGAAGCTTTCTTT. Using reference TRBV5-1 and TRBJ1-1 for the parts outside the CDR3, the full variable domain is KAGVTQTPRYLIKTRGQQVTLSCSPISGHRSVSWYQQTPGQGLQFLFEYFSETQRNKGNFPGRFSGRQFSNSRSEMNVSTLELGDSALYLCASSGGQGVNTEAFFGQGTRLTVV.

J is TRBJ1-2 and V is TRBV25-1, with TRBD1 identical over 7 bases. CDR3 length: 16 amino acids. The ends lost 0 bases at V and 1 base at J; junction bases unmatched: 5. Germline V gives CDR1 MGHDK, CDR2 SYGVNS. In DNA, the CDR3 is TGTGCCAGCAGTGAATATGGAGGGGGCCGTAACTATGGCTACACCTTC. This encodes CASSEYGGGRNYGYTF.

The V gene is TRBV7-8, the J gene TRBJ1-5, with no clear D. Between the trimmed V and J ends, which lost 2 bases and 4 bases, there was a span of 9 bases. This CDR3 is 14 amino acids long. CDR1 and CDR2 (germline): SGHVS, FQNEAQ. The CDR3 sequence: CASSLTEPNQPQHF. CDR3 sequence (DNA): TGTGCCAGCAGCTTAACAGAACCAAATCAGCCCCAGCATTTT.

This sequence joins TRBV14 and TRBJ2-4; 7 nucleotides agree with TRBD1. Germline loops: CDR1 SGHDN, CDR2 FVKESK. The V and J ends lost 1 base and 0 bases, in that order; junction bases with no gene match: 3. There are 16 residues in the CDR3. The CDR3 bases are TGTGCCAGCAGCCAAGGAAGGGGGCTAGCCAAAAACATTCAGTACTTC. This encodes CASSQGRGLAKNIQYF.

A note on this clone: Other DNA sequences in the same sample also yield this CDR3. J is TRBJ2-3 and V is TRBV6-5; D is ambiguous. Germline V CDR1 and CDR2: MNHEY, SVGAGI. The germline V and J ends were trimmed by 0 bases and 0 bases, with 7 bases remaining between them. The CDR3 is made up of 15 amino acids. CDR3 region: CASSYSAVSTDTQYF. For the CDR3, the DNA is TGTGCCAGCAGTTACTCCGCAGTTAGCACAGATACGCAGTATTTT.